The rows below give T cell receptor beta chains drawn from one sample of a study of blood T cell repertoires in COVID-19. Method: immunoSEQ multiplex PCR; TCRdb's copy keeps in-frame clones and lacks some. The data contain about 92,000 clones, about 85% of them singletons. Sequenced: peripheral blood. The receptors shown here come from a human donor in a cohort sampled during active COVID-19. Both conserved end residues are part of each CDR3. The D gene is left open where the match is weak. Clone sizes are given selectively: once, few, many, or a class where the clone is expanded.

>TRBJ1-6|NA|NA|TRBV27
TGTGCCAGCAAGGACTTTTCGAGCTCCTATAATTCACCCCTCCACTTT
CASKDFSSSYNSPLHF
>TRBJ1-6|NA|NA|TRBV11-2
TGTGCCAGCAGCTTAGATAGGGGCACCCCCCTCCACTTT
CASSLDRGTPLHF
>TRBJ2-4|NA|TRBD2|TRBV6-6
TGTGCCAGCAGTTACACCGGGGGGGCCAAAAACATTCAGTACTTC
CASSYTGGAKNIQYF
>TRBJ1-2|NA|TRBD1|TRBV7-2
TGTGCCAGCAGCTTACTAGGAGGGGGCGCAGTCTATGGCTACACCTTC
CASSLLGGGAVYGYTF
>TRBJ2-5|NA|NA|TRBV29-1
TGCAGCGCCGAGGAGGAGAGGGAGACCCAGTACTTC
CSAEEERETQYF
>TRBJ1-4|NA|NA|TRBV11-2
TGTGCCAGCAGCTTCTTAACAGGTTCACGGGGGAAACTGTTTTTT
CASSFLTGSRGKLFF
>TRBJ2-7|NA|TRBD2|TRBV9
TGTGCCAGCAGCCCGTATCTAAGGACTAGCGGGAGTTCCGAGCAGTACTTC
CASSPYLRTSGSSEQYF
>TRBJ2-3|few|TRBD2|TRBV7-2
TGTGCCAGCAGCTCGGGGCTTAGCGGGGGGGCCACAGATACGCAGTATTTT
CASSSGLSGGATDTQYF
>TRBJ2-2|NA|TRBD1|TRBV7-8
TGTGCCAGCAGCTCCGACAGGGGGCCTGACCTATTCACCGGGGAGCTGTTTTTT
CASSSDRGPDLFTGELFF
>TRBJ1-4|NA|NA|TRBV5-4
TGTGCCAGCAGCTTGGGGCAGGGGTTTAATGAAAAACTGTTTTTT
CASSLGQGFNEKLFF
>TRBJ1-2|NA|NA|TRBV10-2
TGCGCCAGCAGTGGGGCCTTCGGGGACGGGGGGTCCCACACGGACTATGGCTACACCTTC
CASSGAFGDGGSHTDYGYTF
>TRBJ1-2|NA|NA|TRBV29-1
TGCAGCGTTGAGAGTCAACAGAGTGGCTACACCTTC
CSVESQQSGYTF
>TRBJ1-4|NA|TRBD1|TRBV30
TGTGCCTGCCCCGGGACAGATAATGAAAAACTGTTTTTT
CACPGTDNEKLFF
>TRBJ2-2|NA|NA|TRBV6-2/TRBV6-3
TGTGCCAGCAGTTATCCAGCCGGGGAGCTGTTTTTT
CASSYPAGELFF
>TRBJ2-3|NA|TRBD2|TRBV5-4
TGTGCCAGCAGCTTGCGCCGGTTTTGGGGGGAGGGATTCACAGATACGCAGTATTTT
CASSLRRFWGEGFTDTQYF
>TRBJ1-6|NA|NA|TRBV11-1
TGTGCCAGCAGCTTATATCAGCGCTTGTCACCCCTCCACTTT
CASSLYQRLSPLHF
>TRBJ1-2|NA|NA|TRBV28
TGTGCCAGCAGTCGGGGCTACAGGGAATCGAGCGGCTACACCTTC
CASSRGYRESSGYTF
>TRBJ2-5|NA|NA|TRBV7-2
TGTGCCAGCAGCTTAGAACTAGTCCGTGAGACCCAGTACTTC
CASSLELVRETQYF
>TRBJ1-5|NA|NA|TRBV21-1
TGTGCCAGCAGCAAAGCGCAACAGGGTAACAATCAGCCCCAGCATTTT
CASSKAQQGNNQPQHF
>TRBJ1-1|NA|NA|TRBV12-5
TGTGCTAGTGGTTTTGAGGGAGTGGCGACTGAAGCTTTCTTT
CASGFEGVATEAFF
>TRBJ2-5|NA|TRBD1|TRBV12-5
TGTGCTAGTGGTTCCGGGACAGGGGAAGAGACCCAGTACTTC
CASGSGTGEETQYF
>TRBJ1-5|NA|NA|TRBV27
TGTGCCAGCCGCTGGGGAGGGCAGGATAGCAATCAGCCCCAGCATTTT
CASRWGGQDSNQPQHF
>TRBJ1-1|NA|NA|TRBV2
TGTGCCAGCAGTGCAACAGGCCAGGAAGCTTTCTTT
CASSATGQEAFF
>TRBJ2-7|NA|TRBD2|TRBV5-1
TGCGCCAGCAACTTGGCTAGCGGAAGTCAGGAGCAGTACTTC
CASNLASGSQEQYF
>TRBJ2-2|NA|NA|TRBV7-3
TGTGCCAGCGCTCGGGAGACCGGGGAGCTGTTTTTT
CASARETGELFF
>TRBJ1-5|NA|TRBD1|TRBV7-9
TGTGCCAGCAGCTTACAGGGACAGGGGTCTGGTCAGCCCCAGCATTTT
CASSLQGQGSGQPQHF
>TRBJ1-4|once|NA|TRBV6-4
TGTGCCAGCAGCCTAACCAGGGGCCCTAATGAAAAACTGTTTTTT
CASSLTRGPNEKLFF
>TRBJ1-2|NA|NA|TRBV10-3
TGTGCCATCAGGGCCCGAGAATTAGCGCATGGCTACACCTTC
CAIRARELAHGYTF
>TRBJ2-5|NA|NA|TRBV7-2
TGTGCCAGCAGCCCCTCCGGTGTCGGGGAGACCCAGTACTTC
CASSPSGVGETQYF
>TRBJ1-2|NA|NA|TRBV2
TGTGCCAGCAGTGGACAGTGGATCAACTATGGCTACACCTTC
CASSGQWINYGYTF
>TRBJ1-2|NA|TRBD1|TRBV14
TGTGCCAGCAGCCCATTACAGGGGGCCGACTATGGCTACACCTTC
CASSPLQGADYGYTF
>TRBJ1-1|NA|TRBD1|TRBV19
TGTGCCAGTAAAACGACAGGGGGGAGGGACACTGAAGCTTTCTTT
CASKTTGGRDTEAFF
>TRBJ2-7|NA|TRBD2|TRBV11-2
TGTGCCAGCAGCTCGGGACTAGCGGGAGCCGAGCAGTACTTC
CASSSGLAGAEQYF
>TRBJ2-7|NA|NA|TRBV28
TGTGCCAGCAGTTCCTTCGAGCGCCAACCCTACGAGCAGTACTTC
CASSSFERQPYEQYF
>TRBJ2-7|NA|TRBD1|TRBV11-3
TGTGCCAGCAGCTTAGTGAGCACAGGGACAGAACACGAGCAGTACTTC
CASSLVSTGTEHEQYF
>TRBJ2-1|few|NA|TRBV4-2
TGTGCCAGCAGCTACCGGGACTCCCTATTGGATGAGCAGTTCTTC
CASSYRDSLLDEQFF
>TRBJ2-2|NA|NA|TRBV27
TGTGCCAGCAGTCGAACTGAGAACACCGGGGAGCTGTTTTTT
CASSRTENTGELFF
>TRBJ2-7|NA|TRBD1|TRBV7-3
TGTGCCAGCAGCCTCGAAGGGACAGCCTACGAGCAGTACTTC
CASSLEGTAYEQYF
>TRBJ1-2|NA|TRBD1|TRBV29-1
TGCAGCGCCGCGACAGGGTTGGACTATGGCTACACCTTC
CSAATGLDYGYTF
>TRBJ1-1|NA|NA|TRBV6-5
TGTGCCAGCAGTTACTATAGGTCGGGGAACACTGAAGCTTTCTTT
CASSYYRSGNTEAFF
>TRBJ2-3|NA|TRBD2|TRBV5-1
TGCGCCAGCAGGGGCGGGAGTGGGACAGATACGCAGTATTTT
CASRGGSGTDTQYF